These 32 T cell receptor beta chains share one sample of origin, sequenced in a study of cytomegalovirus exposure and HLA in healthy donors. The PCR employed 60 Vbeta primers together with 13 Jbeta primers. Sequencing used immunoSEQ multiplex PCR; TCRdb keeps in-frame clones, though not all of them. The sample consists of roughly 120,000 clones, 80% to 90% of them appearing once. The sample consisted of PBMCs. The origin of the receptors is a woman aged 30 to 39 in good health and CMV-seronegative.

The chain joins TRBV27 to TRBJ2-5; 7 bases are a match to TRBD2. The DNA end is more similar to TRBJ2-7, so the J call may be wrong. CDR1 is MNHEY and CDR2 is SMNVEV in the germline V gene (reference sequence). The CDR3 runs 15 residues. DNA for the CDR3: TGTGCCAGCAGGAGCGGGACGTGGTCTCTATACGAGCAGTACTTC. It encodes CASRSGTWSLYEQYF.

V gene TRBV14 combines with J gene TRBJ1-2, with TRBD1 matching over 7 bases. The V gene's germline CDR1 is SGHDN and CDR2 FVKESK. CDR3 length equals 13 residues. V lost 5 bases to trimming and J lost 7 bases; unmatched junction nucleotides: 7. The CDR3 here is CASSGDRVIGYTF. CDR3 nucleotide sequence: TGTGCCAGCAGCGGCGACAGGGTAATTGGCTACACCTTC.

The rearrangement uses TRBV7-8 and TRBJ1-5; 9 bases are a match to TRBD1. J was trimmed by 3 bases and V by 4 bases; bases with no gene match: 4. There are 15 residues in the CDR3. CDR1 is SGHVS and CDR2 is FQNEAQ in the germline V gene. Here the CDR3 DNA reads TGTGCCAGCAGCTCGTGGACAGGGGCCAATCAGCCCCAGCATTTT. Amino acids: CASSSWTGANQPQHF.

This chain uses TRBV18 with TRBJ1-1, with 7 bases lining up with TRBD1. The CDR3 extends over 14 amino acids. Germline-derived CDR1 and CDR2 are KGHSH and LQKENI. After removal of 5 bases from V and 5 bases from J, the junction contained 8 bases not matched to a gene. CDR3 coding DNA: TGTGCCAGCTCAACCGAGGGGGCGACTACTGAAGCTTTCTTT. The encoded protein is CASSTEGATTEAFF.

V is TRBV9 and J is TRBJ2-5, with D maybe TRBD2 (6 bases). Germline CDR1 is SGDLS and CDR2 is YYNGEE. The CDR3 sequence is 14 residues long. Trimming removed 4 bases from V and 4 bases from J, with 14 bases in between. The DNA for the CDR3 is TGTGCCAGCAGCCGGGGCGGGGTCACAGAGACCCAGTACTTC. Translating gives CASSRGGVTETQYF.

The chain recombines TRBV25-1 with TRBJ1-2; unclear D gene. With 0 bases removed from V and 9 bases from J, the gap between germline ends came to 5 bases. Germline loops: CDR1 MGHDK, CDR2 SYGVNS. The CDR3 totals 11 residues. DNA of the CDR3: TGTGCCAGCAGTGAATACGGTCGCTACACCTTC. Amino acids: CASSEYGRYTF.

This CDR3 reads CSVEVQGGGYTF. The CDR3 coding sequence is TGCAGCGTTGAAGTTCAGGGAGGAGGCTACACCTTC. The chain combines TRBV29-1 with TRBJ1-2; D might be TRBD1 (5 bases). The germline V gene has CDR1 SQVTM and CDR2 ANQGSEA. The CDR3 totals 12 residues. Trimming took off 1 base at V and 8 bases at J, with 11 bases between the two ends. Drawing the rest from reference TRBV29-1 and TRBJ1-2, the complete variable domain is SAVISQKPSRDICQRGTSLTIQCQVDSQVTMMFWYRQQPGQSLTLIATANQGSEATYESGFVIDKFPISRPNLTFSTLTVSNMSPEDSSIYLCSVEVQGGGYTFGSGTRLTVV.

The chain has TRBV11-3 and TRBJ2-5, with a possible D match to TRBD1 (5 bases). Trimming pared 1 base from V and 1 base from J, leaving 10 bases between. The CDR3 length is 15 residues. Looked up from germline, CDR1 is SGHNT and CDR2 is YENEEA. In DNA form, the CDR3 reads TGTGCCAGCAGCTTAGGCTGGACACCCCAAGAGACCCAGTACTTC. Translation: CASSLGWTPQETQYF.

The rearrangement uses TRBV30 and TRBJ1-1; 7 bases are a match to TRBD1. The CDR3 totals 13 residues. Germline loops: CDR1 GTSNPN, CDR2 SVGIG (reference sequence). V trimming: 4 bases; J trimming: 6 bases; junction bases outside the gene matches: 8. CDR3 region: CAWTGGNYAEAFF. CDR3 DNA sequence: TGTGCCTGGACAGGGGGGAATTACGCTGAAGCTTTCTTT.

This clone has a handful of counts. The V gene is TRBV6-5, the J gene TRBJ2-3, with TRBD2 as a possible D gene (5 bases). The CDR3 length is 14 residues. The germline V gene encodes CDR1 MNHEY and CDR2 SVGAGI. V was clipped by 5 bases and J by 1 base, with 10 bases between them. The CDR3 DNA sequence: TGTGCCAGCAGTGGCAGTAGCGGCACAGATACGCAGTATTTT. It codes for CASSGSSGTDTQYF.

CDR3 sequence (DNA): TGTGCCAGTAGCACCCAGGTAGGGGTTGGCCAGCCCCAGCATTTT. Translated: CASSTQVGVGQPQHF. This chain connects TRBV19 to TRBJ1-5, with D perhaps matching TRBD1 (5 bases). Germline values: CDR1 LNHDA, CDR2 SQIVND (reference sequence). Trimming removed 6 bases from V and 7 bases from J, with 19 bases in between. This CDR3 region has 15 residues.

The chain carries TRBV18 and TRBJ1-1, with TRBD1 matching 9 bases. The V and J ends lost 6 bases and 1 base, in that order; junction bases with no gene match: 6. In germline, CDR1 is KGHSH, CDR2 LQKENI. The length of the CDR3 is 15 residues. The CDR3 protein is CASSSNRGRNTEAFF. CDR3 sequence (DNA): TGTGCCAGCTCGTCAAACAGGGGGCGGAACACTGAAGCTTTCTTT.

V usage is TRBV5-1 and J usage is TRBJ2-5, with TRBD2 matching 15 bases. The V segment lost 7 bases and the J segment 7 bases; nucleotides outside the gene matches: 11. Germline CDR1 SGHRS, CDR2 YFSETQ. This CDR3 has 16 amino acids. DNA for the CDR3: TGCGCCAGCGGGACTAGCGGGAGGCCCCTCGAAGGGACCCAGTACTTC. It is translated as CASGTSGRPLEGTQYF.

This clone appeared a single time. This sequence joins TRBV4-1 and TRBJ1-4; TRBD1 is a possible D gene (6 bases). Germline assignment: CDR1 MGHRA and CDR2 YSYEKL. Trimming removed 1 base from V and 10 bases from J, with 19 bases in between. The CDR3 is 16 residues long. CDR3 region: CASSQVNSQGSGKLFF. CDR3 nucleotide sequence: TGCGCCAGCAGCCAAGTTAACAGCCAGGGGTCGGGAAAACTGTTTTTT.

This clone was detected once. This rearrangement joins TRBV5-8 to TRBJ2-3; D gene uncertain. This CDR3 comprises 11 residues. CDR1 SGHTS and CDR2 YDEGEE come from the germline V gene. V dropped 2 bases and J dropped 5 bases, with 3 bases sitting between them. CDR3 residues: CASSFIDTQYF. The CDR3 nucleotides are TGTGCCAGCAGCTTTATAGATACGCAGTATTTT.

This CDR3 is CASSESRTGGAVYGYTF. CDR3 in DNA: TGTGCCAGCAGTGAATCGAGGACAGGGGGCGCGGTCTATGGCTACACCTTC. V and J are TRBV6-1 and TRBJ1-2; 11 bases align to TRBD1. The CDR3 covers 17 residues. V lost 2 bases and J lost 4; bases outside the gene matches: 9. CDR1 and CDR2 (germline): MNHNS, SASEGT.

In its sample, this clone was seen once. Germline is not matched at one junction end, which may reflect a read error. The same CDR3 arises from other DNA sequences in this sample as well. The rearrangement joins TRBV13 to TRBJ1-1; tentatively, D is TRBD1 (6 bases). This CDR3 region has 14 residues. Germline V gene data show CDR1 as PRHDT and CDR2 as FYEKMQ (reference sequence). The CDR3: CASSLYRAGTEAFF. DNA of the CDR3: TGTGCCAGCAGCTTATACAGGGCGGGCACTGAAGCCTTCTTT.

The rearrangement joins TRBV7-3 to TRBJ2-1, with 10 bases that match TRBD1. Germline V gives CDR1 SGHTA, CDR2 FQGTGA. This CDR3 has 14 residues. V trimming: 2 bases; J trimming: 8 bases; junction bases outside the gene matches: 3. This chain's CDR3 is CASSLSTGGDEQFF. The CDR3 DNA sequence: TGTGCCAGCAGCTTATCGACAGGGGGCGATGAGCAGTTCTTC.

The chain combines TRBV2 with TRBJ1-5, with D uncertain. V lost 4 bases and J 2 bases, leaving 12 bases between the germline ends. This CDR3 is built from 15 residues. Germline values: CDR1 SNHLY, CDR2 FYNNEI. The CDR3 loop reads CASSAWAVGNQPQHF. In DNA form, the CDR3 reads TGTGCCAGCAGTGCCTGGGCAGTTGGCAATCAGCCCCAGCATTTT.

CDR3 nucleotide sequence: TGTGCCAGCAGGCCGGACAGGGGTCGGGATTATACGCAGTATTTT. Translated: CASRPDRGRDYTQYF. The V gene is TRBV6-5, the J gene TRBJ2-3; TRBD1 matches at 9 bases. The V and J ends lost 6 bases and 7 bases, in that order; junction bases with no gene match: 11. CDR3 length: 15 residues. Per germline, CDR1 MNHEY and CDR2 SVGAGI.

The chain is built from TRBV7-2 and TRBJ2-7; the match to TRBD2 covers 13 bases. The germline V gene encodes CDR1 SGHTA and CDR2 FQGNSA. J was trimmed by 4 bases and V by 5 bases; bases with no gene match: 5. This CDR3 region has 15 residues. The CDR3 DNA sequence: TGTGCCAGCAGCCCTTGGACTAGCGGGAGTTACGAGCAGTACTTC. Translation: CASSPWTSGSYEQYF.

The genes are TRBV19 and TRBJ1-3; no firm D call. The CDR3 length is 16 residues. In germline, CDR1 is LNHDA, CDR2 SQIVND (reference sequence). Trimming removed 1 base from V and 0 bases from J, with 10 bases in between. The CDR3 nucleotides read TGTGCCAGTAGTATAGGAGCTTTTTCCTCTGGAAACACCATATATTTT. Protein: CASSIGAFSSGNTIYF.

The chain uses TRBV18 and TRBJ2-7; perhaps TRBD1 as D (7 bases). The germline V and J ends were trimmed by 2 bases and 7 bases, with 12 bases remaining between them. The CDR3 sequence is 13 residues long. CDR1 KGHSH and CDR2 LQKENI come from the germline V gene. CDR3 coding DNA: TGTGCCAGCTCACCAGACAGGGCGGGGGAGCAGTACTTC. It is translated as CASSPDRAGEQYF. Complete variable domain (other parts from reference TRBV18 and TRBJ2-7): NAGVMQNPRHLVRRRGQEARLRCSPMKGHSHVYWYRQLPEEGLKFMVYLQKENIIDESGMPKERFSAEFPKEGPSILRIQQVVRGDSAAYFCASSPDRAGEQYFGPGTRLTVT.

This chain links TRBV10-2 with TRBJ2-5; 16 nucleotides match TRBD2. This CDR3 contains 15 residues. The germline V gene has CDR1 WSHSY and CDR2 SAAADI. Trimming at V came to 6 bases and at J to 5 bases, leaving 3 bases not matched to a gene. The CDR3 DNA follows: TGCGCCAGCAGGGGGACTAGCGGGGGGGCGGAGACCCAGTACTTC. Translated, it gives CASRGTSGGAETQYF.

Comment on this clone: The germline gene is not matched at one end of the junction; a read error may be the cause. The chain combines TRBV7-9 with TRBJ2-7; D is uncertain. The CDR3 consists of 14 residues. In germline, CDR1 is SEHNR, CDR2 FQNEAQ (reference sequence). In nucleotides, the CDR3 is TGTTCCAGCAGCTTGCCCGACACACCCCCCGAGCAGTACTTC. Translation: CSSSLPDTPPEQYF.

The J gene is TRBJ1-1, the V gene TRBV7-8; D is ambiguous. V was pared by 1 base and J by 3 bases, with 9 bases between. CDR1 is SGHVS and CDR2 is FQNEAQ in the germline V gene. The CDR3 has 14 amino acids. The DNA for the CDR3 is TGTGCCAGCAGCTTAGGGGCCAGGTACACTGAAGCTTTCTTT. Translating gives CASSLGARYTEAFF. The variable domain in full, with the rest retrieved from reference TRBV7-8 and TRBJ1-1, is GAGVSQSPRYKVAKRGQDVALRCDPISGHVSLFWYQQALGQGPEFLTYFQNEAQLDKSGLPSDRFFAERPEGSVSTLKIQRTQQEDSAVYLCASSLGARYTEAFFGQGTRLTVV.

The V gene is TRBV5-1, the J gene TRBJ2-2; 11 bases line up with TRBD2. Germline CDR1 is SGHRS and CDR2 is YFSETQ. Trimming at V came to 6 bases and at J to 5 bases, leaving 9 bases not matched to a gene. The CDR3 totals 16 residues. The CDR3: CASTGRLAGKTGELFF. The CDR3 DNA is TGCGCCAGCACTGGTCGACTAGCGGGGAAAACCGGGGAGCTGTTTTTT.

The V call is TRBV5-1, the J call TRBJ1-3, with 8 positions matching TRBD1. CDR1 is SGHRS, CDR2 YFSETQ, per germline. V dropped 3 bases and J dropped 1; count of bases not matched to a gene: 6. The CDR3 contains 16 residues. The CDR3 loop is CASSWDRPSSGNTIYF. The DNA of the CDR3 is TGCGCCAGCAGCTGGGACAGGCCCTCATCTGGAAACACCATATATTTT.

The chain carries TRBV25-1 and TRBJ2-7; D might be TRBD2 (5 bases). The CDR3 has 12 amino acids. V lost 7 bases to trimming and J lost 4 bases, with 11 bases between them. Per the germline V gene, CDR1 is MGHDK and CDR2 is SYGVNS. This CDR3 reads CASKGVGYEQYF. In nucleotides, the CDR3 is TGTGCCAGCAAGGGAGTTGGGTACGAGCAGTACTTC.

This clone has only a few counts. The rearrangement links TRBV18 to TRBJ1-5; D is uncertain. Between the trimmed V and J ends, which lost 3 bases and 2 bases, there was a span of 8 bases. CDR3 length: 14 amino acids. The germline gives CDR1 KGHSH, CDR2 LQKENI. The CDR3 bases are TGTGCCAGCTCACCCCCACATGGCAATCAGCCCCAGCATTTT. This encodes CASSPPHGNQPQHF.

V is TRBV6-1 and J is TRBJ2-1; TRBD1 might be the D (6 bases). The germline V gene encodes CDR1 MNHNS and CDR2 SASEGT. V dropped 2 bases and J dropped 4 bases, with 15 bases sitting between them. The CDR3 has 16 residues. CDR3 region: CASSERRGGAYNEQFF. CDR3 DNA sequence: TGTGCCAGCAGTGAACGGAGAGGGGGTGCGTACAATGAGCAGTTCTTC.

This clone was counted once. The chain combines TRBV5-1 with TRBJ2-3; no clear D. The CDR3 covers 16 residues. Trimming removed 0 bases from V and 0 bases from J, with 11 bases in between. Per germline, CDR1 SGHRS and CDR2 YFSETQ. This CDR3 is CASSLVLASSTDTQYF. For the CDR3, the DNA is TGCGCCAGCAGCTTGGTGCTGGCAAGTAGCACAGATACGCAGTATTTT.